This T cell receptor beta chain was recovered during a study of beta chain features in type 1 diabetes. Germline loops: CDR1 SGHRS, CDR2 YFSETQ. The CDR3 covers 15 residues. The junction had 0 bases not matched to a gene; V was cut back by 1 base and J by 1 base. This clone was detected a few times. The antigen remains unidentified. Study results and caveats: Type 1 diabetes patients showed fewer insertions and more deletions at VDJ junctions.

Investigators reverse transcribed all isolated RNA, so they sequenced expressed TCRB transcripts. TCRdb's copy holds only in-frame clones and misses some; the assay was immunoSEQ multiplex PCR. The sample consists of 15,000 to 20,000 clones, around 46% of them appearing once. The rearrangement uses TRBV5-1 and TRBJ2-2; 8 bases fit TRBD2. This TCR was recovered from a man aged 18-30 years in good health. Sequences were obtained from stem cell memory CD4+ T cells from blood. The CDR3 is CASSLSGRNTGELFF. The CDR3 DNA follows: TGCGCCAGCAGCTTGAGCGGGAGGAACACCGGGGAGCTGTTTTTT.